The rows below give T cell receptor beta chains drawn from one sample of a study of blood T cells in healthy people across ages. From the 5' RACE reads, TCRdb called clonotypes with MiXCR, one entry per CDR3 protein. The table lists 1.5 million to 2 million distinct CDR3 sequences, under 30% of them singletons. The sequencing input was blood. The origin of the receptors is a woman younger than 45 in good health. The CDR3 runs from the conserved cysteine through the conserved F or W. The D gene is left open where the match is weak. Rows may omit the clone size; those that give it use once, few, many or a size class.

clone size: few; J gene: TRBJ2-1; V gene: TRBV11-2; D gene: NA; CDR3 protein: CASSSRAGGKNEQFF; CDR3 DNA: TGTGCCAGCAGTTCAAGGGCGGGCGGGAAGAATGAGCAGTTCTTC
clone size: NA; J gene: TRBJ2-3; V gene: TRBV3-1; D gene: TRBD2; CDR3 protein: CASSQDRSSGGAVKYF; CDR3 DNA: TGTGCCAGCAGCCAAGATCGGAGTAGCGGGGGGGCCGTTAAGTACTTT
clone size: few; J gene: TRBJ1-2; V gene: TRBV2; D gene: NA; CDR3 protein: CASSAAGPYGYTF; CDR3 DNA: TGTGCCAGCAGTGCGGCGGGACCCTATGGCTACACCTTC
clone size: many; J gene: TRBJ2-7; V gene: TRBV18; D gene: NA; CDR3 protein: CASSPRGREDEQYF; CDR3 DNA: TGTGCCAGCTCACCACGGGGGCGGGAAGACGAGCAGTACTTC
clone size: many; J gene: TRBJ2-7; V gene: TRBV2; D gene: NA; CDR3 protein: CATNRVLSYEQYF; CDR3 DNA: TGTGCCACTAATCGGGTTCTCTCCTACGAGCAGTACTTC
clone size: NA; J gene: TRBJ1-2; V gene: TRBV6-5; D gene: NA; CDR3 protein: CASSYSLTRGVNHGYTF; CDR3 DNA: TGTGCCAGCAGTTACTCCCTTACGAGGGGAGTTAACCATGGCTACACCTTC
clone size: few; J gene: TRBJ1-5; V gene: TRBV28; D gene: TRBD1; CDR3 protein: CASGRPRDRWNQPQHF; CDR3 DNA: TGTGCCAGCGGCCGCCCCCGGGACAGGTGGAATCAGCCCCAGCATTTT
clone size: few; J gene: TRBJ2-5; V gene: TRBV27; D gene: NA; CDR3 protein: CASSFRRRLDLQETQYF; CDR3 DNA: TGTGCCAGCAGTTTTAGAAGGCGCCTGGACTTACAAGAGACCCAGTACTTC
clone size: NA; J gene: TRBJ2-7; V gene: TRBV20-1; D gene: TRBD2; CDR3 protein: CSAGVGTSGPRQYF; CDR3 DNA: TGCAGTGCAGGGGTGGGGACTAGCGGACCGAGGCAGTACTTC
clone size: many; J gene: TRBJ2-7; V gene: TRBV29-1; D gene: NA; CDR3 protein: CSVGGRYEQYF; CDR3 DNA: TGCAGCGTTGGTGGTAGGTACGAGCAGTACTTC
clone size: NA; J gene: TRBJ2-3; V gene: TRBV29-1; D gene: NA; CDR3 protein: CSVLPPAMGGGDTQYF; CDR3 DNA: TGCAGCGTGCTTCCCCCCGCGATGGGTGGGGGAGATACGCAGTATTTT
clone size: many; J gene: TRBJ1-5; V gene: TRBV7-2; D gene: TRBD1; CDR3 protein: CASSLAGTGNQPQHF; CDR3 DNA: TGTGCCAGCAGCTTAGCCGGGACAGGGAATCAGCCCCAGCATTTT
clone size: few; J gene: TRBJ1-2; V gene: TRBV6-1; D gene: NA; CDR3 protein: CASTLRQDLSNGYTF; CDR3 DNA: TGTGCCAGCACCCTTAGACAGGATCTATCCAATGGCTACACCTTC
clone size: many; J gene: TRBJ1-6; V gene: TRBV7-8; D gene: NA; CDR3 protein: CASSSGASYNSPLHF; CDR3 DNA: TGTGCCAGCAGCTCCGGAGCCTCTTATAATTCACCCCTCCACTTT
clone size: few; J gene: TRBJ1-2; V gene: TRBV20-1; D gene: NA; CDR3 protein: CSARQQGEGYTF; CDR3 DNA: TGCAGTGCTAGACAACAGGGTGAGGGCTACACCTTC
clone size: few; J gene: TRBJ2-7; V gene: TRBV20-1; D gene: NA; CDR3 protein: CSARTGDFSYEQYF; CDR3 DNA: TGCAGTGCTAGAACTGGGGACTTCAGCTACGAGCAGTACTTC
clone size: few; J gene: TRBJ2-7; V gene: TRBV12-5; D gene: TRBD2; CDR3 protein: CASGLNYRGGTISYEQYF; CDR3 DNA: TGTGCTAGTGGTTTGAACTACCGCGGAGGGACTATTTCCTACGAGCAGTACTTC
clone size: few; J gene: TRBJ2-3; V gene: TRBV9; D gene: TRBD2; CDR3 protein: CASSVSSSGTSFSFSTDTQYF; CDR3 DNA: TGTGCCAGCAGCGTATCTTCATCTGGGACTAGCTTTTCGTTCAGCACAGATACGCAGTATTTT
clone size: NA; J gene: TRBJ2-1; V gene: TRBV4-3; D gene: NA; CDR3 protein: CASSPEGSYEQFF; CDR3 DNA: TGCGCCAGCAGTCCGGAGGGTTCCTACGAGCAGTTCTTC
clone size: many; J gene: TRBJ2-1; V gene: TRBV7-2; D gene: TRBD2; CDR3 protein: CASRPRTSGTNNEQFF; CDR3 DNA: TGTGCCAGCAGACCCCGGACTAGCGGGACTAACAATGAGCAGTTCTTC
clone size: NA; J gene: TRBJ1-2; V gene: TRBV4-3; D gene: NA; CDR3 protein: CASSQDLGTDYGYTF; CDR3 DNA: TGCGCCAGCAGCCAAGATTTGGGCACTGACTATGGCTACACCTTC
clone size: NA; J gene: TRBJ1-1; V gene: TRBV20-1; D gene: NA; CDR3 protein: CSARDLGGANTEAFF; CDR3 DNA: TGCAGTGCTAGAGATCTTGGGGGTGCCAACACTGAAGCTTTCTTT
clone size: NA; J gene: TRBJ2-7; V gene: TRBV7-9; D gene: NA; CDR3 protein: CASSQTGDVNEQYF; CDR3 DNA: TGTGCCAGCAGCCAAACTGGGGATGTCAACGAGCAGTACTTC
clone size: many; J gene: TRBJ1-2; V gene: TRBV9; D gene: TRBD1; CDR3 protein: CASSVGGQGNYGYTF; CDR3 DNA: TGTGCCAGCAGCGTAGGGGGACAGGGAAACTATGGCTACACCTTC
clone size: few; J gene: TRBJ2-7; V gene: TRBV3-1; D gene: NA; CDR3 protein: CASSQEAAYEQYF; CDR3 DNA: TGTGCCAGCAGCCAAGAAGCCGCCTACGAGCAGTACTTC
clone size: few; J gene: TRBJ2-7; V gene: TRBV20-1; D gene: TRBD1; CDR3 protein: CSALGGQGAFWRSDEQYF; CDR3 DNA: TGCAGTGCCCTGGGGGGACAGGGGGCTTTCTGGAGGTCGGACGAGCAGTACTTC
clone size: many; J gene: TRBJ2-7; V gene: TRBV28; D gene: NA; CDR3 protein: CASGRYGAYEQYF; CDR3 DNA: TGTGCCAGCGGGAGGTACGGGGCCTACGAGCAGTACTTC
clone size: NA; J gene: TRBJ2-1; V gene: TRBV5-1; D gene: NA; CDR3 protein: CASSLDMVGGSYNEQFF; CDR3 DNA: TGCGCCAGCAGCTTGGACATGGTGGGGGGCTCCTACAATGAGCAGTTCTTC
clone size: many; J gene: TRBJ2-1; V gene: TRBV6-4; D gene: NA; CDR3 protein: CANKLTNEQFF; CDR3 DNA: TGTGCCAACAAACTGACCAATGAGCAGTTCTTC
clone size: NA; J gene: TRBJ1-1; V gene: TRBV12-3/TRBV12-4; D gene: NA; CDR3 protein: CASSLGYPLGTEAFF; CDR3 DNA: TGTGCCAGCAGTTTGGGATACCCTCTGGGGACTGAAGCTTTCTTT
clone size: many; J gene: TRBJ1-2; V gene: TRBV5-1; D gene: NA; CDR3 protein: CASSLRGAYTF; CDR3 DNA: TGCGCCAGCAGCTTGCGGGGTGCCTACACCTTC
clone size: many; J gene: TRBJ2-7; V gene: TRBV15; D gene: TRBD2; CDR3 protein: CATSRDLAGGIYEQYF; CDR3 DNA: TGTGCCACCAGCAGAGACCTAGCGGGAGGAATCTACGAGCAGTACTTC
clone size: NA; J gene: TRBJ1-2; V gene: TRBV25-1; D gene: NA; CDR3 protein: CASSPLRVNYGYTF; CDR3 DNA: TGTGCCAGCAGTCCCCTCAGGGTTAACTATGGCTACACCTTC
clone size: NA; J gene: TRBJ2-5; V gene: TRBV12-3/TRBV12-4; D gene: TRBD2; CDR3 protein: CASRTSGKGSWETQYF; CDR3 DNA: TGTGCCAGCAGGACTAGCGGGAAGGGGAGCTGGGAGACCCAGTACTTC
clone size: NA; J gene: TRBJ2-1; V gene: TRBV12-3/TRBV12-4; D gene: NA; CDR3 protein: CASSLGFQSYNEQFF; CDR3 DNA: TGTGCCAGCAGTTTGGGGTTCCAATCCTACAATGAGCAGTTCTTC
clone size: once; J gene: TRBJ1-6; V gene: TRBV2; D gene: TRBD1; CDR3 protein: CASRMDRGSPLHF; CDR3 DNA: TGTGCCAGCAGAATGGACAGGGGTTCACCCCTCCACTTT
clone size: NA; J gene: TRBJ2-1; V gene: TRBV4-1; D gene: TRBD1; CDR3 protein: CARNPNTGEGYNEQFF; CDR3 DNA: TGCGCCCGCAACCCAAACACAGGGGAAGGCTACAATGAGCAGTTCTTC
clone size: many; J gene: TRBJ2-7; V gene: TRBV29-1; D gene: NA; CDR3 protein: CSVEAAASYEQYF; CDR3 DNA: TGCAGCGTTGAAGCCGCAGCCTCCTACGAGCAGTACTTC
clone size: NA; J gene: TRBJ1-4; V gene: TRBV12-5; D gene: NA; CDR3 protein: CASGLEADGEKLFF; CDR3 DNA: TGTGCTAGTGGTTTGGAAGCAGATGGCGAAAAACTGTTTTTT
clone size: many; J gene: TRBJ2-5; V gene: TRBV18; D gene: NA; CDR3 protein: CASSRDQETQYF; CDR3 DNA: TGTGCCAGCAGCAGAGACCAAGAGACCCAGTACTTC
clone size: many; J gene: TRBJ2-1; V gene: TRBV12-3/TRBV12-4; D gene: NA; CDR3 protein: CASGRGDNEQFF; CDR3 DNA: TGTGCCAGCGGAAGAGGGGACAATGAGCAGTTCTTC
clone size: few; J gene: TRBJ2-4; V gene: TRBV5-1; D gene: NA; CDR3 protein: CASSLWRGETRYF; CDR3 DNA: TGCGCCAGCAGCTTATGGCGTGGGGAGACCCGGTACTTC
clone size: NA; J gene: TRBJ2-2; V gene: TRBV7-6; D gene: NA; CDR3 protein: CASSPFERANTGELFF; CDR3 DNA: TGTGCCAGCAGCCCCTTTGAGCGGGCAAACACCGGGGAGCTGTTTTTT
clone size: NA; J gene: TRBJ2-1; V gene: TRBV5-4; D gene: NA; CDR3 protein: CASSEANEQFF; CDR3 DNA: TGTGCCAGCAGCGAGGCGAATGAGCAGTTCTTC
clone size: few; J gene: TRBJ2-1; V gene: TRBV7-2; D gene: TRBD2; CDR3 protein: CASSILAGYLGEQFF; CDR3 DNA: TGTGCCAGCAGCATACTAGCGGGGTATCTCGGTGAGCAGTTCTTC
clone size: few; J gene: TRBJ2-5; V gene: TRBV7-2; D gene: NA; CDR3 protein: CASSSARWGAAVDRAGEQYF; CDR3 DNA: TGTGCCAGCAGCTCCGCTCGCTGGGGGGCGGCAGTAGATAGGGCGGGAGAGCAGTACTTC
clone size: NA; J gene: TRBJ2-3; V gene: TRBV12-3/TRBV12-4; D gene: TRBD2; CDR3 protein: CASSFSSGGSTDTQYF; CDR3 DNA: TGTGCCAGCAGTTTCTCTAGCGGGGGTAGCACAGATACGCAGTATTTT
clone size: few; J gene: TRBJ2-5; V gene: TRBV11-2; D gene: NA; CDR3 protein: CASGLDPVSWETQYF; CDR3 DNA: TGTGCCAGCGGCTTAGATCCGGTTAGCTGGGAGACCCAGTACTTC
clone size: NA; J gene: TRBJ1-4; V gene: TRBV19; D gene: TRBD1; CDR3 protein: CASSMGQANEKLFF; CDR3 DNA: TGTGCCAGTAGTATGGGACAGGCTAATGAAAAACTGTTTTTT